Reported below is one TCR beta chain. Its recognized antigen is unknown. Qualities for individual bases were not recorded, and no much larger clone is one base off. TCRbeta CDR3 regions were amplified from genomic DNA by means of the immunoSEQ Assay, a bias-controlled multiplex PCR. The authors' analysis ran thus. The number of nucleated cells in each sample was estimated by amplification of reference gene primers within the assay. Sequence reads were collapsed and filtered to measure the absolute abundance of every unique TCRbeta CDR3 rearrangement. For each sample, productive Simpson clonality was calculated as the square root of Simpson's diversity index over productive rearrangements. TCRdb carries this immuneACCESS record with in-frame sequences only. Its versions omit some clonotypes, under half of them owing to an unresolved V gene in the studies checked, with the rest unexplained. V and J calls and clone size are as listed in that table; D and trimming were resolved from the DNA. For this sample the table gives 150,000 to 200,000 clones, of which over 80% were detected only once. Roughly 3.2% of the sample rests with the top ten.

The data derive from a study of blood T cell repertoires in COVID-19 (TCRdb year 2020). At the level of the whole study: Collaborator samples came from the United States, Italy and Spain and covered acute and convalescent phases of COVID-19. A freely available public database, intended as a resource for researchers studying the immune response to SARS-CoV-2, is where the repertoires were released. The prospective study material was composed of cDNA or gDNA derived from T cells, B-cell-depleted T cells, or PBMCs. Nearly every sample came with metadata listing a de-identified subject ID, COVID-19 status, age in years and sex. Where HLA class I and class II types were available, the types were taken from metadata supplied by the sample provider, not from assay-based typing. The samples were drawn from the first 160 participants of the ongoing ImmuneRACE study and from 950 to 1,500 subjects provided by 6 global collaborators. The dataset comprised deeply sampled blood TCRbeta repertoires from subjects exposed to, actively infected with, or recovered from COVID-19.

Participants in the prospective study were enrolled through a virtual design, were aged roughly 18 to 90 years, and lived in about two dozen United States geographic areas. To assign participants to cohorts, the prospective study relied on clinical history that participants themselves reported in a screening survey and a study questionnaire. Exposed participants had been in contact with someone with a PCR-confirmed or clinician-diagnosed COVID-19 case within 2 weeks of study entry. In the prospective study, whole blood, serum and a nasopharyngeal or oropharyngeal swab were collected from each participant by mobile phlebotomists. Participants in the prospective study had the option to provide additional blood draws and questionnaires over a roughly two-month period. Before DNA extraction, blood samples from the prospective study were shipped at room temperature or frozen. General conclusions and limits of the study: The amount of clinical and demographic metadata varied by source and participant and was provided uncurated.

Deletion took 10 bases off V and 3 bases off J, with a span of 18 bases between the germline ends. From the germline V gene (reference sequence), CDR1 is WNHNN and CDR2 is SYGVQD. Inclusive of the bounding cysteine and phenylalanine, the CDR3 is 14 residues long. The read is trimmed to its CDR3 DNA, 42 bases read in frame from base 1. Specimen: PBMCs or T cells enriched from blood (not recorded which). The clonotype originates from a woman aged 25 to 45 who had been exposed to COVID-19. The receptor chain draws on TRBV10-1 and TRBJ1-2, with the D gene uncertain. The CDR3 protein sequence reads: CATILSRPYYGYTF. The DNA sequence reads TGCGCCACAATTCTGTCCAGGCCTTACTATGGCTACACCTTC.